Following are 22 T cell receptor beta chains from one sample sequenced in a study of vaccination and CD4 T cells after COVID-19. MiXCR, applied by TCRdb to the PCR reads, yields one record per CDR3 protein. The sample yields around 15,000 distinct CDR3 sequences, around 69% seen once. The starting material was CD4+ T cells from blood, obtained after SARS-CoV-2 vaccination. Receptor source: a human donor who had recovered from COVID-19.

The CDR3 region has the DNA TGTGCCACCCGGGGCCTCACTGGAAACACCATATATTTT. This translates into CATRGLTGNTIYF. The genes are TRBV7-9 and TRBJ1-3; TRBD1 is a possible D gene (5 bases). The CDR3 length is 13 residues. Germline values: CDR1 SEHNR, CDR2 FQNEAQ (reference sequence). The germline V and J ends were trimmed by 10 bases and 2 bases, with 12 bases remaining between them.

The CDR3 coding sequence is TGCGCCAGCAGCTTGGGTGCTCGGACCCTCGATGAGCAGTTCTTC. Its protein product is CASSLGARTLDEQFF. This chain connects TRBV5-1 to TRBJ2-1; D remains ambiguous. Germline-derived CDR1 and CDR2 are SGHRS and YFSETQ. V dropped 0 bases and J dropped 8 bases, with 15 bases sitting between them. The CDR3 runs 15 residues.

V is TRBV20-1 and J is TRBJ2-5; 7 nucleotides align to TRBD1. The CDR3 covers 16 residues. V dropped 1 base and J dropped 2; count of bases not matched to a gene: 10. Looked up from germline, CDR1 is DFQATT and CDR2 is SNEGSKA (reference sequence). The CDR3 loop is CSARGQTGNRQETQYF. The DNA of the CDR3 is TGCAGTGCTAGAGGTCAGACAGGGAACCGGCAAGAGACCCAGTACTTC.

The gene calls are TRBV10-3 and TRBJ2-7; D unclear. Trimming left V 0 bases short and J 2 bases short, with 8 bases between. This CDR3 spans 14 amino acids. Germline V gene data show CDR1 as ENHRY and CDR2 as SYGVKD. The chain's CDR3 is CAISESAQTYEQYF. DNA of the CDR3: TGTGCCATCAGTGAGTCCGCACAGACCTACGAGCAGTACTTC.

This clonotype showed up just a few times. The rearrangement joins TRBV6-5 to TRBJ1-1, with a weak D call TRBD1 (5 bases). The germline V and J ends were trimmed by 4 bases and 1 base, with 19 bases remaining between them. This CDR3 has 17 amino acids. Germline CDR1 and CDR2: MNHEY and SVGAGI. CDR3 in amino acids: CASSSPIGERRNTEAFF. The CDR3 DNA reads as TGTGCCAGCAGTTCTCCCATAGGGGAGAGGAGGAACACTGAAGCTTTCTTT.

J is TRBJ2-7 and V is TRBV4-2; no firm D call. Looked up from germline, CDR1 is LGHNA and CDR2 is YNFKEQ. The CDR3 spans 14 residues. Trimming removed 1 base from V and 0 bases from J, with 7 bases in between. The CDR3 reads CASSQVDDSYEQYF. The CDR3 nucleotides read TGTGCCAGCAGCCAAGTCGACGACTCCTACGAGCAGTACTTC.

The genes are TRBV6-1 and TRBJ2-7; tentatively, D is TRBD2 (6 bases). CDR1 and CDR2 (germline): MNHNS, SASEGT. V lost 5 bases, J lost 0 bases, and 17 bases lay in between. CDR3 length: 16 residues. The CDR3 region is CASSRYSSGYSYEQYF. For the CDR3, the DNA is TGTGCCAGCAGTCGCTATTCCAGCGGGTACTCCTACGAGCAGTACTTC.

The chain joins TRBV28 to TRBJ2-5, with no clear D. The V end was cut by 6 bases, the J end by 5 bases, with 7 bases between. The V gene's germline CDR1 is MDHEN and CDR2 SYDVKM. The CDR3 covers 11 residues. The CDR3: CASSPAETQYF. The CDR3 DNA sequence: TGTGCCAGCAGCCCTGCGGAGACCCAGTACTTC.

V usage is TRBV19 and J usage is TRBJ2-1; 13 bases are a match to TRBD2. Germline CDR1 is LNHDA and CDR2 is SQIVND (reference sequence). V lost 7 bases, J lost 5 bases, and 5 bases stayed unmatched. The CDR3 extends over 15 amino acids. CDR3 DNA sequence: TGTGCCAGTAATGGAGGACTAGCGGGAGACAATGAGCAGTTCTTC. This sequence encodes CASNGGLAGDNEQFF.

This chain connects TRBV28 to TRBJ1-3; D not certain. Trimming stripped 2 bases from V and 4 bases from J, with 9 bases between. The CDR3 is made up of 14 amino acids. From germline, CDR1 is MDHEN and CDR2 SYDVKM. The CDR3 sequence is CASSLSGGGNTIYF. Here the CDR3 DNA reads TGTGCCAGCAGTTTAAGTGGCGGCGGAAACACCATATATTTT. The full variable domain, in which reference TRBV28 and TRBJ1-3 provide the parts outside the CDR3, is DVKVTQSSRYLVKRTGEKVFLECVQDMDHENMFWYRQDPGLGLRLIYFSYDVKMKEKGDIPEGYSVSREKKERFSLILESASTNQTSMYLCASSLSGGGNTIYFGEGSWLTVV.

This clonotype occurred a few times. The chain links TRBV7-9 to TRBJ2-1; D remains ambiguous. The CDR3 consists of 11 residues. CDR1 is SEHNR and CDR2 is FQNEAQ in the germline V gene (reference sequence). Trimming shortened V by 7 bases and J by 8 bases, and 9 bases separated the two germline ends. CDR3 in amino acids: CASTNLDEQFF. Written as DNA, the CDR3 is TGTGCCAGCACGAACCTAGATGAGCAGTTCTTC.

The DNA of the CDR3 is TGTGCCAGCAGCTTAGGGATGGGCGCTGAAGCTTTCTTT. Its translation is CASSLGMGAEAFF. This chain links TRBV7-2 with TRBJ1-1, with D hard to call. This CDR3 contains 13 residues. The ends were cut back, 1 base at V and 6 bases at J, with 9 bases in the middle. Germline-derived CDR1 and CDR2 are SGHTA and FQGNSA.

The V call is TRBV24-1, the J call TRBJ2-7, with 10 bases fitting TRBD1. CDR1 and CDR2 (germline): KGHDR, SFDVKD. V was pared by 5 bases and J by 2 bases, with 14 bases of the junction left unmatched. The CDR3 is 18 residues long. CDR3 sequence reads: CATSAPAGRQGATYEQYF. CDR3 nucleotides: TGTGCCACCAGTGCCCCCGCGGGGCGACAGGGGGCAACCTACGAGCAGTACTTC.

This chain connects TRBV6-1 to TRBJ1-5; the D gene is possibly TRBD1 (5 bases). Germline-derived CDR1 and CDR2 are MNHNS and SASEGT. V lost 4 bases and J 4 bases, leaving 17 bases between the germline ends. The CDR3 runs to 16 residues. CDR3 protein: CASSALLKGRNQPQHF. The CDR3 nucleotides read TGTGCCAGCAGTGCCCTTTTGAAGGGGAGAAATCAGCCCCAGCATTTT.

The rearrangement joins TRBV6-1 to TRBJ1-6; D not certain. The germline V and J ends were trimmed by 10 bases and 7 bases, with 17 bases remaining between them. CDR3 length: 14 amino acids. Per the germline V gene, CDR1 is MNHNS and CDR2 is SASEGT. The CDR3 sequence: CAISDRWRNSPLHF. The CDR3 region has the DNA TGTGCCATATCGGACCGATGGAGGAATTCACCCCTCCACTTT.

There are a few counts of this clonotype. The chain uses TRBV25-1 and TRBJ1-1; no reliable D call. CDR1 is MGHDK and CDR2 is SYGVNS in the germline V gene. The CDR3 has 13 amino acids. The V end lost 2 bases, the J end lost 3 bases, and 7 bases lay between the germline ends. This CDR3 reads CASSEVGYTEAFF. In DNA form, the CDR3 reads TGTGCCAGCAGTGAAGTGGGGTACACTGAAGCTTTCTTT.

In nucleotides, the CDR3 is TGCAGCCTTGGACTAGCGGGAGGGGGCACAGATACGCAGTATTTT. Protein product: CSLGLAGGGTDTQYF. The rearrangement joins TRBV29-1 to TRBJ2-3; 15 bases are a match to TRBD2. The V and J ends lost 8 bases and 1 base, in that order; junction bases with no gene match: 4. Germline CDR1 reads SQVTM; CDR2 reads ANQGSEA. The CDR3 totals 15 residues.

The chain joins TRBV7-3 to TRBJ2-5, with TRBD1 identical over 8 bases. The CDR3 has 13 amino acids. Germline CDR1 SGHTA, CDR2 FQGTGA. V dropped 1 base and J dropped 5; count of bases not matched to a gene: 0. Written as DNA, the CDR3 is TGTGCCAGCAGCTTAAGACAGGGGGAGACCCAGTACTTC. It yields the protein CASSLRQGETQYF.

This clonotype has more than one count but fewer than ten. The V gene is TRBV6-1, the J gene TRBJ1-2; the D is unclear. Germline loops: CDR1 MNHNS, CDR2 SASEGT. Deletions cut 2 bases from V and 8 bases from J, with 12 bases between. The CDR3 covers 13 residues. CDR3 nucleotide sequence: TGTGCCAGCAGTGAACAAGTCCCGGGCGGCTACACCTTC. Amino acid sequence: CASSEQVPGGYTF.

The table lists this clonotype with a count of one. The chain couples TRBV20-1 to TRBJ2-2; TRBD1 aligns across 7 bases. The CDR3 has 18 amino acids. V gave up 1 base and J gave up 2 bases; unmatched junction bases: 13. Germline V gene data show CDR1 as DFQATT and CDR2 as SNEGSKA (reference sequence). The CDR3 loop is CSARAADADRFNTGELFF. Written as DNA, the CDR3 is TGCAGTGCTAGAGCCGCCGACGCGGACAGGTTTAACACCGGGGAGCTGTTTTTT.

The chain joins TRBV6-1 to TRBJ1-2; 8 nucleotides match TRBD1. Germline loops: CDR1 MNHNS, CDR2 SASEGT. This CDR3 comprises 15 residues. J gave up 5 bases and V 7 bases, and 12 bases lay outside the gene matches. CDR3 nucleotide sequence: TGTGCCAGCACCCGGTCCAGGGGGCTTGGGTATGGCTACACCTTC. This encodes CASTRSRGLGYGYTF.

The rearrangement uses TRBV15 and TRBJ2-3; 10 bases line up with TRBD2. After removal of 6 bases from V and 6 bases from J, the junction contained 12 bases not matched to a gene. The CDR3 loop spans 16 amino acids. Looked up from germline, CDR1 is LNHNV and CDR2 is YYDKDF (reference sequence). In DNA, the CDR3 is TGTGCCACCAGATTCGGGACTAGCGCCACCGGGGATACGCAGTATTTT. Translation gives CATRFGTSATGDTQYF.